This record concerns one T cell receptor (beta chain) sequence. The sample belongs to a study of blood T cell repertoires in COVID-19. Across the study: There were acute and convalescent COVID-19 samples, and they came from the United States, Italy and Spain. PBMCs, B-cell-depleted T cells, or T cells were the source of the cDNA or gDNA that made up the material.

The J segment lost 1 base and the V segment lost 6 bases, leaving 2 bases of the junction unmatched. Looked up from germline, CDR1 is SGHRS and CDR2 is YFSETQ. The CDR3 sequence is 13 residues long. In the authors' methods: From reference gene primer amplification, estimates of nucleated cell counts were derived. Method: immunoSEQ multiplex PCR; TCRdb's copy keeps in-frame clones and lacks some. The D gene and trimming were derived from the DNA, and the V and J assignments and clone size from that table. The repertoire holds 150,000 to 200,000 clones, with around four fifths as singletons. Sequenced input: peripheral blood. The chain employs TRBV5-1 and TRBJ1-1, with TRBD1 identical over 8 bases. The sequence was obtained from a woman in her 70s with COVID-19, enrolled during active disease. The CDR3 is CASNDRGNTEAFF. The CDR3 bases are TGCGCCAGCAACGACAGGGGGAACACTGAAGCTTTCTTT.